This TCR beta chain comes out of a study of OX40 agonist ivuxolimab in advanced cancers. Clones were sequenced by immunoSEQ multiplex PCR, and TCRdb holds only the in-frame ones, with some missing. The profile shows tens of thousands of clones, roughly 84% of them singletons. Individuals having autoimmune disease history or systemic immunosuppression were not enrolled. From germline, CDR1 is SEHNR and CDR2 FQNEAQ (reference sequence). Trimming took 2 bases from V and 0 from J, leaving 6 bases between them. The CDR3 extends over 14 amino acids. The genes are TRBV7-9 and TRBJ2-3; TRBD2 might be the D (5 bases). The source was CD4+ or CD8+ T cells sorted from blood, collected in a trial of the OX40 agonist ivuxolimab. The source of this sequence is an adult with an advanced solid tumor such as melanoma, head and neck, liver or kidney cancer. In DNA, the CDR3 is TGTGCCAGCAGCTTAACGGGAAGCACAGATACGCAGTATTTT. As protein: CASSLTGSTDTQYF.